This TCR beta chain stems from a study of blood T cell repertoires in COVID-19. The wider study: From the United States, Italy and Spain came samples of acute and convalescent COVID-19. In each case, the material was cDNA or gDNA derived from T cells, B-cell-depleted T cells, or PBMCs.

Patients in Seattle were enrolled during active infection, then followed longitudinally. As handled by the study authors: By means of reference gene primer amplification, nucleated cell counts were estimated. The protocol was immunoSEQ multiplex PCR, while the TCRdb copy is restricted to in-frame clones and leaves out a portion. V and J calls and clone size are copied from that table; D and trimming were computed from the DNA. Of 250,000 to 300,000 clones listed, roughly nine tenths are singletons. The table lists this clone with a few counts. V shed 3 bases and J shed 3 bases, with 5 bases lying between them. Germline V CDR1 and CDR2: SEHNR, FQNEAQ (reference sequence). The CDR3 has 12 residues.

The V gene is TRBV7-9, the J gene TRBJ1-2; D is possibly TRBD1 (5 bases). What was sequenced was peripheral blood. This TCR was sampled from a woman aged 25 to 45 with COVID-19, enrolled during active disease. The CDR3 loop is CASSLTDYGYTF. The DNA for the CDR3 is TGTGCCAGCAGCTTGACAGACTATGGCTACACCTTC.